The sequence of this T cell receptor beta chain was determined in a study of beta chain features in type 1 diabetes. This clone was found a few times. Its antigen is as yet unknown. General study findings and limits: In patients and controls equally, PCR might favor templates that are shorter. Any HLA type influence on TCRB rearrangement was left unresolved here. Junctions at VDJ sites from type 1 diabetes patients had fewer insertions and more deletions.

Germline V gene lookup returns CDR1 SGHVS and CDR2 FQNEAQ. Unmatched junction bases numbered 13, after V lost 8 bases and J lost 5 bases. The CDR3 loop spans 15 amino acids. The study reverse transcribed the entire isolated RNA, so it sequenced expressed TCRB transcripts. Naive, central memory and regulatory T cell samples came to a mean of around 3.3 million reads. Libraries were prepared by immunoSEQ multiplex PCR; TCRdb keeps only in-frame clonotypes and omits some of them. In the table there are 360,000 or so clones, around a fifth of which are singletons. Sequencing used naive CD4+ T cells from blood. The chain is built from TRBV7-8 and TRBJ2-7; 9 bases align to TRBD2. This sequence originates from a woman aged 18-29 years in good health. CDR3 in DNA: TGTGCCAGCGCGCCCGTGGCGGGGGGGTCCCACGAGCAGTACTTC. It codes for CASAPVAGGSHEQYF.